A selection of T cell receptor beta chains follows, all from one sample in a study of lymphopenia after photon versus proton radiotherapy. TCRdb's copy holds only in-frame clones and misses some; the assay was immunoSEQ multiplex PCR. This table has 67,000 or so clones, about nine tenths appearing once. The source material was peripheral blood, sampled from a patient treated with proton-based radiotherapy. Receptors originate from an elderly man with esophageal cancer. Both conserved end residues are part of each CDR3. Each record gives: J gene, V gene, D gene, clone size, CDR3 DNA, CDR3 protein. D genes are given only for firm matches. Size tells how often a clone was seen (once, few, many) or the class of an expanded clone, and some rows leave it out.

TRBJ2-3 | TRBV9 | - | - | TGTGCCAGCGGAGGTCGTAGCACAGATACGCAGTATTTT | CASGGRSTDTQYF
TRBJ2-1 | TRBV30 | TRBD2 | - | TGTGCCTGGAGTGTACGGCTAGCGGTGAACAATGAGCAGTTCTTC | CAWSVRLAVNNEQFF
TRBJ2-4 | TRBV28 | - | - | TGTGCCAGCAGTTTAGGGTATACAGGCATTCAGTACTTC | CASSLGYTGIQYF
TRBJ1-3 | TRBV18 | - | - | TGTGCTAGCTCACCAACCGGGACAAGCTCTGGAAACACCATATATTTT | CASSPTGTSSGNTIYF
TRBJ2-1 | TRBV10-3 | TRBD2 | - | TGTGCCATCAGGGGAGAGCGGGGTGTCTACAATGAGCAGTTCTTC | CAIRGERGVYNEQFF
TRBJ2-1 | TRBV5-1 | TRBD2 | - | TGCGCCAGCAGCCGGACTAGCGGGAGGTCCTACAATGAGCAGTTCTTC | CASSRTSGRSYNEQFF
TRBJ1-2 | TRBV4-3 | - | - | TGCGCCAGCAGCCAAGATTACAGACAGCCCTATGGCTACACCTTC | CASSQDYRQPYGYTF
TRBJ1-1 | TRBV13 | - | once | TGTGCCAGCAGCTTAGGATACACTGAAGCTTTCTTT | CASSLGYTEAFF
TRBJ2-1 | TRBV30 | TRBD2 | - | TGTGCCTGGAGTGTGATAGCGGGAGGTCTGAATGAGCAGTTCTTC | CAWSVIAGGLNEQFF
TRBJ2-7 | TRBV7-2 | - | - | TGTGCCAGCAGCTCAGGGGGGACGGCCTACGAGCAGTACTTC | CASSSGGTAYEQYF
TRBJ1-6 | TRBV27 | - | - | TGTGCCAGCACCCGGGGTAATTCACCCCTCCACTTT | CASTRGNSPLHF
TRBJ2-1 | TRBV11-2 | TRBD2 | - | TGTGCCAGCAGCTTGGCGGGGGTTTTCAATGAGCAGTTCTTC | CASSLAGVFNEQFF
TRBJ2-5 | TRBV5-1 | - | - | TGCGCCAGCAGCCCCGGGGTAGCGAGACAAGAGACCCAGTACTTC | CASSPGVARQETQYF
TRBJ1-2 | TRBV5-1 | - | - | TGCGCCAGCAGCTCTACCTCGAAAGGACCGGCTGGCTACACCTTC | CASSSTSKGPAGYTF
TRBJ1-2 | TRBV30 | TRBD1 | medium-sized | TGTGCCTGGAGTCCAGGGACAGCCGTTGGCTACACCTTC | CAWSPGTAVGYTF
TRBJ2-3 | TRBV11-3 | TRBD1 | - | TGTGCCAGCAGCTCCGACAGGGAGACAGATACGCAGTATTTT | CASSSDRETDTQYF
TRBJ1-6 | TRBV30 | - | - | TGTGCCTGGGGGGGGACTTCATGGGATTCACCCCTCCACTTT | CAWGGTSWDSPLHF
TRBJ2-3 | TRBV9 | - | - | TGTGCCAGCAGCGTAGAAGGCAGCACAGATACGCAGTATTTT | CASSVEGSTDTQYF
TRBJ2-5 | TRBV6-5 | - | - | TGTGCCAGCAGTTCCCCCAAGCGACTAAAAAAAGAGACCCAGTACTTC | CASSSPKRLKKETQYF
TRBJ1-2 | TRBV6-5 | TRBD1 | - | TGTGCCAGCAGTCCCAGACAGGGGCAAAACTATGGCTACACCTTC | CASSPRQGQNYGYTF
TRBJ2-3 | TRBV4-1 | TRBD1 | few | TGCGCCAGCAGCTCGAGACAGGGCCGGGATACGCAGTATTTT | CASSSRQGRDTQYF
TRBJ2-5 | TRBV7-7 | TRBD2 | - | TGTGCTAGCAGCCTGGCCAGCGGGGGGCCCGGAGAGACCCAGTACTTC | CASSLASGGPGETQYF
TRBJ2-3 | TRBV29-1 | TRBD2 | - | TGCAGCGTTTGGGGGTGGCAGGGGACTAGCGGAGGTACTAGCACAGATACGCAGTATTTT | CSVWGWQGTSGGTSTDTQYF
TRBJ2-7 | TRBV5-4 | - | - | TGTGCCAGCAGCTTGGTAAGGGGTCGGTCCTACGAGCAGTACTTC | CASSLVRGRSYEQYF
TRBJ1-1 | TRBV6-5 | - | - | TGTGCCAGCAGTGGGATTACAGATGAAGCTTTCTTT | CASSGITDEAFF
TRBJ1-2 | TRBV19 | TRBD1 | once | TGTGCCAGTAGCCGACAGGGGTATGGCTACACCTTC | CASSRQGYGYTF
TRBJ1-1 | TRBV2 | - | once | TGTGCCAGCATCACTGACAAAATCGACAGGAACACTGAAGCTTTCTTT | CASITDKIDRNTEAFF
TRBJ2-3 | TRBV4-2 | TRBD2 | - | TGTGCCAGCAGCCACACTAGCGGGGGGGCAGTGGATACGCAGTATTTT | CASSHTSGGAVDTQYF
TRBJ1-2 | TRBV7-9 | - | medium-sized | TGTGCCAGCAGCCCCAGTTTTGGGGGGCATGGCTACACCTTC | CASSPSFGGHGYTF
TRBJ1-5 | TRBV6-6 | - | - | TGTGCCAGCAGTTACTCGATGGGTAGCAATCAGCCCCAGCATTTT | CASSYSMGSNQPQHF